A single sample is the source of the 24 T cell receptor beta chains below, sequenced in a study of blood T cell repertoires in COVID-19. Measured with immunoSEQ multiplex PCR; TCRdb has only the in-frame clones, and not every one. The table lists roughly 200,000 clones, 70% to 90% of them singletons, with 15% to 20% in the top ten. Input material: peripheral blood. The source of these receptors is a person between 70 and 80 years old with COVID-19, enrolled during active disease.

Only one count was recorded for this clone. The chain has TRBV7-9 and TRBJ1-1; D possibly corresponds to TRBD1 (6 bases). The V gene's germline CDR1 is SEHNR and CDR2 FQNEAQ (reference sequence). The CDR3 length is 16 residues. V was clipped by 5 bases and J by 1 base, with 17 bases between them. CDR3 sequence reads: CASSHRDGPRNTEAFF. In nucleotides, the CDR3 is TGTGCCAGCAGCCACAGGGACGGCCCGAGGAACACTGAAGCTTTCTTT.

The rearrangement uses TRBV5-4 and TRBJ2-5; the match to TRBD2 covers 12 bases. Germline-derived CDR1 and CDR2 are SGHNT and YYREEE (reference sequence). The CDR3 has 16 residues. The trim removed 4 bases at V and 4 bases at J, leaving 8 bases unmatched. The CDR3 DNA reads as TGTGCCAGCAGCCTCCCACTAGCGGGGGGCGGAGAGACCCAGTACTTC. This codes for CASSLPLAGGGETQYF. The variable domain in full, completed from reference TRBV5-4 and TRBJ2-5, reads ETGVTQSPTHLIKTRGQQVTLRCSSQSGHNTVSWYQQALGQGPQFIFQYYREEENGRGNFPPRFSGLQFPNYSSELNVNALELDDSALYLCASSLPLAGGGETQYFGPGTRLLVL.

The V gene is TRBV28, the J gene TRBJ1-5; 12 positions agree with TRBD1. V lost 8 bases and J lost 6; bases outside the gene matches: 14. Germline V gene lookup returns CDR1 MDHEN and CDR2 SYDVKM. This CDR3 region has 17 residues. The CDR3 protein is CASRGLGTGGRRQPQHF. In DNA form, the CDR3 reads TGTGCCAGCCGGGGACTCGGGACAGGGGGCCGTCGTCAGCCCCAGCATTTT.

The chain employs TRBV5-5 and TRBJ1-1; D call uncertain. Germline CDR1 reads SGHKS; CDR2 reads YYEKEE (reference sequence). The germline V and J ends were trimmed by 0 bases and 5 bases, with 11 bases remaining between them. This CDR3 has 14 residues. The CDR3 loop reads CASSLVIRVTEAFF. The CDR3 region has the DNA TGTGCCAGCAGCTTGGTTATCCGGGTGACTGAAGCTTTCTTT.

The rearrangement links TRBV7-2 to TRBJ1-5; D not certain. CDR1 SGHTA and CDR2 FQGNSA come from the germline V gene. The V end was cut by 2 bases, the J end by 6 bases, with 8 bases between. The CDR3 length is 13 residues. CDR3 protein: CASSLSSVQPQHF. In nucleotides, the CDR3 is TGTGCCAGCAGCTTATCTTCGGTTCAGCCCCAGCATTTT. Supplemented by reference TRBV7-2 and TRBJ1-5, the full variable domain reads GAGVSQSPSNKVTEKGKDVELRCDPISGHTALYWYRQSLGQGLEFLIYFQGNSAPDKSGLPSDRFSAERTGGSVSTLTIQRTQQEDSAVYLCASSLSSVQPQHFGDGTRLSIL.

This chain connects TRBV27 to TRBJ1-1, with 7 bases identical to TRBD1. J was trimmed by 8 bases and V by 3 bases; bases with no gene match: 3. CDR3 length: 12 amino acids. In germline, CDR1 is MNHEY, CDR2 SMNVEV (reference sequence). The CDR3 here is CASSFLQGEAFF. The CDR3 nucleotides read TGTGCCAGCAGTTTTTTACAGGGGGAAGCTTTCTTT.

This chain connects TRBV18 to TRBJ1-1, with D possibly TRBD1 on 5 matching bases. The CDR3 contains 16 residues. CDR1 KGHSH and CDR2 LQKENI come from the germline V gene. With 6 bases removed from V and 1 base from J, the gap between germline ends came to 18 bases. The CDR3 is CASSPGSGAGNTEAFF. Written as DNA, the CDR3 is TGTGCCAGCTCGCCCGGGAGTGGGGCCGGGAACACTGAAGCTTTCTTT. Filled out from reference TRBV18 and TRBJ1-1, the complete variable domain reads NAGVMQNPRHLVRRRGQEARLRCSPMKGHSHVYWYRQLPEEGLKFMVYLQKENIIDESGMPKERFSAEFPKEGPSILRIQQVVRGDSAAYFCASSPGSGAGNTEAFFGQGTRLTVV.

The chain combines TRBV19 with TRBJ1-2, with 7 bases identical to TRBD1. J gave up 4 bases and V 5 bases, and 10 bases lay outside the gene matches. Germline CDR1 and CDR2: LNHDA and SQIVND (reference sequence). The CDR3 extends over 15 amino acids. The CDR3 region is CASSPRSTGSYGYTF. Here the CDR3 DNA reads TGTGCCAGTAGTCCACGCTCGACAGGGAGCTATGGCTACACCTTC.

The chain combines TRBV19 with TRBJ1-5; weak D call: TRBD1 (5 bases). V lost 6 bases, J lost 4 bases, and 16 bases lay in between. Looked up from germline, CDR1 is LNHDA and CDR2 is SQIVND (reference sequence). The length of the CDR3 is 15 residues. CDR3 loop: CASSETVGWNQPQHF. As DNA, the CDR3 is TGTGCCAGTAGCGAGACAGTGGGTTGGAATCAGCCCCAGCATTTT.

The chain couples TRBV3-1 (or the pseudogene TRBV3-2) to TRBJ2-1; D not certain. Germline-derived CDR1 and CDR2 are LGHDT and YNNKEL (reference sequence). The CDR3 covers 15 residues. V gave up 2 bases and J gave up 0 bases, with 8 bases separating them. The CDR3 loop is CASSQQSISYNEQFF. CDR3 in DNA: TGTGCCAGCAGCCAACAGTCCATCTCCTACAATGAGCAGTTCTTC.

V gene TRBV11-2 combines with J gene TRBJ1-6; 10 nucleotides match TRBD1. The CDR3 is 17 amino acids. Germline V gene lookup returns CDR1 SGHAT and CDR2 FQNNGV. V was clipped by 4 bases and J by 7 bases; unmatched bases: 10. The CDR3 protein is CASSSSRQGARNSPLHF. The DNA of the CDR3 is TGTGCCAGCAGCTCGTCCAGACAGGGGGCTCGGAATTCACCCCTCCACTTT.

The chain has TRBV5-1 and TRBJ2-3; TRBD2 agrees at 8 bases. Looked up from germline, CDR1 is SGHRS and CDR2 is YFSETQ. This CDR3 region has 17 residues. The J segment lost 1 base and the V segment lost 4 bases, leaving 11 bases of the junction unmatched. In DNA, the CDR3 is TGCGCCAGCAGCCTGCCAGATAGCGGGGACGGCACAGATACGCAGTATTTT. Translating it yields CASSLPDSGDGTDTQYF.

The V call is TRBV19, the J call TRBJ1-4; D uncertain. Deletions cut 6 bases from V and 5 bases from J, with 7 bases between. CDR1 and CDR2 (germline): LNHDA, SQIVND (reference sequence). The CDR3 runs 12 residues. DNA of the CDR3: TGTGCCAGTAGAGCGTTAAATGAAAAACTGTTTTTT. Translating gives CASRALNEKLFF.

The CDR3: CASITTGPGYTF. The DNA of the CDR3 is TGTGCCAGCATAACGACAGGGCCCGGCTACACCTTC. V is TRBV2 and J is TRBJ1-2; TRBD1 matches 7 bases. J was trimmed by 8 bases and V by 7 bases; bases with no gene match: 7. The CDR3 has 12 residues. The germline CDR1 and CDR2 sequences are SNHLY and FYNNEI.

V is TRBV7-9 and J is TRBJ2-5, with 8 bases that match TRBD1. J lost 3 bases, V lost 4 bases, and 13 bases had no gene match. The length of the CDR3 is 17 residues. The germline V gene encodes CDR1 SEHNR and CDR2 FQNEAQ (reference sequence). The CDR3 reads CASSWTGKTLLKETQYF. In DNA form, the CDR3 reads TGTGCCAGCAGCTGGACAGGGAAAACCCTATTAAAAGAGACCCAGTACTTC.

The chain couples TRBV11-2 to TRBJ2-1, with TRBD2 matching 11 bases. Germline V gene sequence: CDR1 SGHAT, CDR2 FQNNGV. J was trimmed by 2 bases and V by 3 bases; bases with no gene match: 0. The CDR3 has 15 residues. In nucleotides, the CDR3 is TGTGCCAGCAGCTTGACTAGCGGGACCTACAATGAGCAGTTCTTC. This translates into CASSLTSGTYNEQFF.

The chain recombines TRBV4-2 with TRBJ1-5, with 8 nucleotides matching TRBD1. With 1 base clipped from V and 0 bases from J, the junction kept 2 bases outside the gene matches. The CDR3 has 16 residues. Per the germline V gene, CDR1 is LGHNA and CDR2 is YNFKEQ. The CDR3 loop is CASSQAGQDSNQPQHF. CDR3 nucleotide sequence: TGTGCCAGCAGCCAAGCGGGACAGGATAGCAATCAGCCCCAGCATTTT.

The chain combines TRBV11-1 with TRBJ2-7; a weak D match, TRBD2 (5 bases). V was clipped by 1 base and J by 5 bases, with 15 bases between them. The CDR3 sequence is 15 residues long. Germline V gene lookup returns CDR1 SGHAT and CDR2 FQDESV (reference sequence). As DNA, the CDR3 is TGTGCCAGCAGCTTAGTCAGGTCGCCCGGGAACGAGCAGTACTTC. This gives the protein CASSLVRSPGNEQYF.

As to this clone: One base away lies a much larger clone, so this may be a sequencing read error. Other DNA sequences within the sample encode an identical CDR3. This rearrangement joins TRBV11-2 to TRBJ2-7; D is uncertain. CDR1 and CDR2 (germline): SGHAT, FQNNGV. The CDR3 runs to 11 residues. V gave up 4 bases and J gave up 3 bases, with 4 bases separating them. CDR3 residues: CASSSLYEQYF. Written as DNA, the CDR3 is TGTGCCAGCAGCTCCCTCTACGAGCAGTACTTC.

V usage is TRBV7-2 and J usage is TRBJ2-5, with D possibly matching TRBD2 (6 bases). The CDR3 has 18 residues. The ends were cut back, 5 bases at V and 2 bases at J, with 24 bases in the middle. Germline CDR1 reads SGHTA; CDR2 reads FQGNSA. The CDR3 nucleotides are TGTGCCAGCAGCCCGGGCAGGAGGGCCCTCCTTCAACAAGAGACCCAGTACTTC. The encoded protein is CASSPGRRALLQQETQYF.

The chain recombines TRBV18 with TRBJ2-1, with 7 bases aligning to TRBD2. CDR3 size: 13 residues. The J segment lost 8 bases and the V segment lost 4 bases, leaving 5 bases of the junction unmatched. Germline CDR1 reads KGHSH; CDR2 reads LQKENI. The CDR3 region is CASSLAGVHEQFF. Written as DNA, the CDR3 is TGTGCCAGCTCACTGGCGGGGGTTCATGAGCAGTTCTTC. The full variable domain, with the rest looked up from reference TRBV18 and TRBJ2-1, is NAGVMQNPRHLVRRRGQEARLRCSPMKGHSHVYWYRQLPEEGLKFMVYLQKENIIDESGMPKERFSAEFPKEGPSILRIQQVVRGDSAAYFCASSLAGVHEQFFGPGTRLTVL.

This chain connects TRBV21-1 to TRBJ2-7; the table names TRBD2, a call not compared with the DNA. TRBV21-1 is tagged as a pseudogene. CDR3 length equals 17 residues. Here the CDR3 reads CASSKTLADLSSYEQYF. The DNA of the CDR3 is TGTGCCAGCAGCAAAACGCTGGCGGACTTAAGCTCCTACGAGCAGTACTTC.

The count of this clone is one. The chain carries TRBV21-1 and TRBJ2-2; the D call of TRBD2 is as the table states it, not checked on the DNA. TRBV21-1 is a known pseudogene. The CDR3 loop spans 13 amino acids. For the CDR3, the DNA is TGTGCCAGCAGCAAAGCGGAGATCGGGGAGCTGTTTTTT. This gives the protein CASSKAEIGELFF.

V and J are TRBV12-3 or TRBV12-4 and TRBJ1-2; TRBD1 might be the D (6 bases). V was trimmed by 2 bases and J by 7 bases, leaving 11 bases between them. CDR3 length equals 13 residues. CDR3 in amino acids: CASSLRQVGGYTF. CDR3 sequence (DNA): TGTGCCAGCAGTTTACGACAGGTTGGTGGCTACACCTTC.